This entry is about one TCR beta chain. The sample originates from a study of blood T cell repertoires in COVID-19. Background on the study: The United States, Italy and Spain supplied acute and convalescent COVID-19 samples.

The ends were cut back, 6 bases at V and 1 base at J, with 14 bases in the middle. The germline V gene encodes CDR1 MNHEY and CDR2 SVGAGI. CDR3 length: 15 residues. Some clones are missing from TCRdb's copy, which holds only in-frame ones; the method was immunoSEQ multiplex PCR. The sample yields 250,000 or so clones, less than 90% seen once. The rearrangement joins TRBV6-5 to TRBJ2-3; D possibly corresponds to TRBD2 (6 bases). This clonotype was obtained from a man aged 60 to 75 with acute or convalescent COVID-19. Sequences were obtained from peripheral blood. This CDR3 reads CASRTRTSGTDTQYF. CDR3 nucleotides: TGTGCCAGCAGGACTAGGACATCTGGCACAGATACGCAGTATTTT.